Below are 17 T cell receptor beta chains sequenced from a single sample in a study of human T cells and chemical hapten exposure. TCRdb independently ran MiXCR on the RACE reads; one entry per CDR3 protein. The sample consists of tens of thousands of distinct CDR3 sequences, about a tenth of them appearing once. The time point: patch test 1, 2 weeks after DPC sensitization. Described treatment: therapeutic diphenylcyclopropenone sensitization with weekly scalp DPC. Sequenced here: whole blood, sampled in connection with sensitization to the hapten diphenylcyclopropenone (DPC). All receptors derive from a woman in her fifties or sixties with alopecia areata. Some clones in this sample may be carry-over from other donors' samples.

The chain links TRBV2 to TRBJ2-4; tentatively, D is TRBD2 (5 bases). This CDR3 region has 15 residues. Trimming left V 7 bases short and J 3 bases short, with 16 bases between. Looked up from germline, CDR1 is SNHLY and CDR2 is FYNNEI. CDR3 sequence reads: CASKGEGAIKNIQYF. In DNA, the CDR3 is TGTGCCAGCAAAGGAGAGGGAGCTATCAAAAACATTCAGTACTTC.

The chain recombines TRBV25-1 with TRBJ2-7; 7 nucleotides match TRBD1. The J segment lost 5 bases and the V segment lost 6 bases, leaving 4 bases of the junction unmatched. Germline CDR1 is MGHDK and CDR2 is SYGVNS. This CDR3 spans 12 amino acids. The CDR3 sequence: CASSRQGHEQYF. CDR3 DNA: TGTGCCAGCAGCCGACAGGGCCACGAGCAGTACTTC.

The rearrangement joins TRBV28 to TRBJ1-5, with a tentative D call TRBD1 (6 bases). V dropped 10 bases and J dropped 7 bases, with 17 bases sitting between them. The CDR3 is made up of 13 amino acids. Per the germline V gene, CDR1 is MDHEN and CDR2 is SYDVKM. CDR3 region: CATYRVGGQPQHF. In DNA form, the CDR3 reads TGTGCCACCTACAGGGTGGGAGGGCAGCCCCAGCATTTT. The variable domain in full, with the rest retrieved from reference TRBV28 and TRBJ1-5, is DVKVTQSSRYLVKRTGEKVFLECVQDMDHENMFWYRQDPGLGLRLIYFSYDVKMKEKGDIPEGYSVSREKKERFSLILESASTNQTSMYLCATYRVGGQPQHFGDGTRLSIL.

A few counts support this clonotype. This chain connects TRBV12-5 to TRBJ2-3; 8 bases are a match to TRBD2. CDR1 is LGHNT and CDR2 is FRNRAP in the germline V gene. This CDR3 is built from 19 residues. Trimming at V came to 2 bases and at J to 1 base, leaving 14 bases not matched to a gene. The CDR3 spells CASGLTGSSGPRGTDTQYF. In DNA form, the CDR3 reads TGTGCTAGTGGTTTGACAGGATCTAGCGGGCCCCGGGGCACAGATACGCAGTATTTT.

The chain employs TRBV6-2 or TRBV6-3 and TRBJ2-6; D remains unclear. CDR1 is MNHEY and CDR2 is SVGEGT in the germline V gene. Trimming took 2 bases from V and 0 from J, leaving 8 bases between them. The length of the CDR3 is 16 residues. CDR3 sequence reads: CASSYGRLSGANVLTF. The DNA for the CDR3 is TGTGCCAGCAGTTACGGACGGCTCTCTGGGGCCAACGTCCTGACTTTC.

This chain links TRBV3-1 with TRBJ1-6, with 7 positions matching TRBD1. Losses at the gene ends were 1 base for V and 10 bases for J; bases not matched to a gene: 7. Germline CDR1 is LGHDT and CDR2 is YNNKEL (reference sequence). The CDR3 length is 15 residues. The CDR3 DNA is TGTGCCAGCAGCCAAGTGGCAGGGGGAAGGTCACCCCTCCACTTT. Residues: CASSQVAGGRSPLHF.

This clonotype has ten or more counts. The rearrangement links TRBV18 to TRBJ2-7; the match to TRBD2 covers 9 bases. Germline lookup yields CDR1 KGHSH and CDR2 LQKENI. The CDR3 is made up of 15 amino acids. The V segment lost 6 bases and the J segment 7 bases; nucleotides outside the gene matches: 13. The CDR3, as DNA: TGTGCCAGCTCCCGGGGGGCTTCTAGCGGGATAGAGCAGTACTTC. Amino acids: CASSRGASSGIEQYF.

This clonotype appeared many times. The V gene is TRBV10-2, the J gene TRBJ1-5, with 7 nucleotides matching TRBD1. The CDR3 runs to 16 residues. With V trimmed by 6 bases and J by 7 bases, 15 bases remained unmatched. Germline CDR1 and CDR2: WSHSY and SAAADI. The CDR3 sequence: CASSPNGGGGRQPQHF. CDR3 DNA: TGCGCCAGCAGCCCAAATGGGGGAGGGGGCAGGCAGCCCCAGCATTTT.

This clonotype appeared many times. The CDR3 bases are TGTGCCATCAGTGAGACCGAGAACACCATATATTTT. Translation gives CAISETENTIYF. The chain uses TRBV10-3 and TRBJ1-3; D unclear. Germline CDR1 reads ENHRY; CDR2 reads SYGVKD. V was shortened by 2 bases and J by 7 bases, with 6 bases between the two germline ends. The CDR3 totals 12 residues.

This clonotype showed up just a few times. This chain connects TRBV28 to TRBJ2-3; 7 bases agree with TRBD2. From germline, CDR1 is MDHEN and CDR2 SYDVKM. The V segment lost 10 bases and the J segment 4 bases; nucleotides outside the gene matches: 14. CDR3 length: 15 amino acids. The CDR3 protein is CAISGEGLSSDTQYF. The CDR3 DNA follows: TGTGCCATCTCTGGGGAGGGGCTATCCTCAGATACGCAGTATTTT.

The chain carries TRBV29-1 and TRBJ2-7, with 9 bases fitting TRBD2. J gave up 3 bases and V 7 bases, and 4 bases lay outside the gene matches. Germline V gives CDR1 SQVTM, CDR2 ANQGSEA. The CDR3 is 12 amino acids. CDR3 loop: CSAGTSFYEQYF. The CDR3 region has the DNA TGCAGCGCCGGGACTAGCTTCTACGAGCAGTACTTC.

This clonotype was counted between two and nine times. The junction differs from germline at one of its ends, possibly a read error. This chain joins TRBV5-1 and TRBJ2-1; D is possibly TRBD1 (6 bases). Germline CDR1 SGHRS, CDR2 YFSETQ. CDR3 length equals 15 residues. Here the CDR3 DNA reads TGCGCCAGCAGCCAGGAAGGGACAAACTACGATGAGCAGTTCTTC. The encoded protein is CASSQEGTNYDEQFF.

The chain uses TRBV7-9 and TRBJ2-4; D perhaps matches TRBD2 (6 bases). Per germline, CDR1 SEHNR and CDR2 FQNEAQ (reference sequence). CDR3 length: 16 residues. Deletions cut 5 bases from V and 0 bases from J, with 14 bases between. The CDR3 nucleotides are TGTGCCAGCAGCCCCCGGGGGACCCTAGCCAAAAACATTCAGTACTTC. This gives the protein CASSPRGTLAKNIQYF.

The CDR3 protein is CASSLNGPRVQETQYF. DNA for the CDR3: TGTGCCAGCAGCTTAAACGGACCGCGAGTTCAAGAGACCCAGTACTTC. The rearrangement joins TRBV11-1 to TRBJ2-5; no definite D call. Trimming left V 2 bases short and J 2 bases short, with 15 bases between. The CDR3 has 16 amino acids. Germline loops: CDR1 SGHAT, CDR2 FQDESV (reference sequence).

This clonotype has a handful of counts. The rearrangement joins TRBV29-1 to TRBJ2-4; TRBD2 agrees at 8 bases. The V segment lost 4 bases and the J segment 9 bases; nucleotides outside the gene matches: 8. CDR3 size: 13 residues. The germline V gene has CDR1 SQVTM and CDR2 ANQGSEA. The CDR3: CSVVYSGTVIQYF. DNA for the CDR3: TGCAGCGTTGTATATAGCGGGACGGTCATTCAGTACTTC.

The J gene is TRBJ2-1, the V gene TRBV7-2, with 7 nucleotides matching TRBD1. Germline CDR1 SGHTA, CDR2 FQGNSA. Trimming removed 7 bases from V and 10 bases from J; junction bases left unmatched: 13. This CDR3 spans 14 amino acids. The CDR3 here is CASTRDSAAGEQFF. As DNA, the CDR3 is TGTGCCAGCACACGGGACAGCGCCGCCGGCGAGCAGTTCTTC.

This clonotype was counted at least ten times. CDR3 protein: CASSFGQDGYGYTF. In nucleotides, the CDR3 is TGTGCCAGCAGTTTCGGACAGGACGGCTATGGCTACACCTTC. The chain is built from TRBV27 and TRBJ1-2; 7 nucleotides line up with TRBD1. Germline CDR1 and CDR2: MNHEY and SMNVEV (reference sequence). J was trimmed by 4 bases and V by 3 bases; bases with no gene match: 5. This CDR3 region has 14 residues.